This TCR beta chain appears in the sequencing data of a study of technical replicates of blood from a few donors. Method: immunoSEQ multiplex PCR; TCRdb's copy keeps in-frame clones and lacks some. The table lists about 70,000 clones, about 94% of them singletons. Unmatched junction bases numbered 0, after V lost 0 bases and J lost 4 bases. The CDR3 consists of 13 residues. CDR1 and CDR2 from the germline V gene are SGHDT and YYEEEE. About this clone itself: This specimen includes other DNA sequences encoding the same CDR3.

What was sequenced was T cells isolated from PBMCs. This chain joins TRBV5-6 and TRBJ2-7; 8 bases are shared with TRBD1. This receptor was identified in a human donor in good health. The CDR3 here is CASSLDRGYEQYF. Here the CDR3 DNA reads TGTGCCAGCAGCTTGGACAGGGGGTACGAGCAGTACTTC.